This TCR beta chain was captured in a study of blood T cells in healthy people across ages. The authors ran a second PCR of about 7 to 11 cycles using a sample-barcoded 5' primer and a J-beta primer mix. Template switching added a 12-random-nucleotide identifier to every cDNA molecule. TCRdb reprocessed the 5' RACE reads with MiXCR, giving one entry per CDR3 protein. This sample has 750,000 to 950,000 distinct CDR3 sequences, with roughly 24% found just once. Study results and caveats: Significant beta diversity loss was already apparent by age around 36, declining roughly linearly.

In the case of this clonotype: Its antigen is not identified.

CDR1 is LGHNA, CDR2 YSLEER, per germline. V trimming: 1 base; J trimming: 2 bases; junction bases outside the gene matches: 8. The CDR3 contains 19 residues. These data are also associated with another study on T cells of mothers and their children. As reported in that work: Per 15 ul, 1.5 ug of RNA was used, with all extracted RNA going into cDNA synthesis.

Input material: blood. The receptor was derived from a boy aged 5-17 years in good health. The V call is TRBV4-3, the J call TRBJ2-4; 13 bases match TRBD2. The CDR3 sequence: CASSQGRTSGGGPKNIQYF. Here the CDR3 DNA reads TGCGCCAGCAGCCAAGGTCGGACTAGCGGGGGCGGACCCAAAAACATTCAGTACTTC.